The 28 T cell receptor beta chains below all came from one sample that was sequenced in a study of blood T cells in healthy people across ages. The use of a sample-barcoded 5' primer and a J-beta primer mix characterized a second PCR of roughly 6 to 12 cycles. One entry per CDR3 protein results from TCRdb running MiXCR on the 5' RACE reads. The sample lists about 930,000 distinct CDR3 sequences; just under 30% were seen once. These data were likewise used in another study, on T cells of mothers and their children.

The sequencing sample was made of blood. These receptors came from a woman in her 40s in good health.

Points on this clonotype: This may stem from a read error, because a much larger clone lies one nucleotide away. J is TRBJ2-7 and V is TRBV28; D gene uncertain. The V end lost 6 bases, the J end lost 7 bases, and 19 bases lay between the germline ends. The CDR3 sequence is 14 residues long. CDR1 MDHEN and CDR2 SYDVKM come from the germline V gene. The CDR3 nucleotides are TGTGCCAGCAGGAAATCTCGGCGGCTAAATGAGCAGTACTTC. Protein: CASRKSRRLNEQYF.

CDR3 sequence reads: CASSLAGVSYNEQYF. CDR3 DNA: TGTGCCAGCAGCTTAGCCGGGGTCTCCTACAATGAGCAGTACTTC. V and J are TRBV13 and TRBJ2-1, with TRBD2 as a possible D gene (5 bases). The tail of the sequence fits TRBJ2-7 better, so the J call may be wrong. This CDR3 spans 15 amino acids. CDR1 PRHDT and CDR2 FYEKMQ come from the germline V gene (reference sequence).

Details on this clonotype: This sequence may be a read error, since a much larger clone differs from it by one base. The genes are TRBV4-1 and TRBJ2-4; 9 bases match TRBD1. The DNA end lines up better with TRBJ2-7; the J call may be wrong. The CDR3 is made up of 15 amino acids. The germline V gene encodes CDR1 MGHRA and CDR2 YSYEKL. The CDR3 bases are TGCGCCAGCAGCCGCGGACAGGGGACTCCCTACGAGCAGTACTTC. Its translation: CASSRGQGTPYEQYF.

The chain links TRBV6-6 to TRBJ2-1; no definite D call. This CDR3 comprises 14 residues. Per germline, CDR1 MNHNY and CDR2 SVGAGI (reference sequence). Between the trimmed V and J ends, which lost 3 bases and 5 bases, there was a span of 11 bases. The CDR3 nucleotides are TGTGCCAGCAGTTATTATGCAGAGGACAATGAGCAGTTCTTC. Amino acids: CASSYYAEDNEQFF.

This clonotype appeared a few times. J is TRBJ2-7 and V is TRBV28, with a tentative D call TRBD2 (6 bases). Germline V gene sequence: CDR1 MDHEN, CDR2 SYDVKM. The CDR3 has 14 residues. The V gene lost 5 bases and the J gene lost 4 bases, with 15 bases spanning the gap. The CDR3 DNA reads as TGTGCCAGCAGTCCCTCCGGGAGACTATACGAGCAGTACTTC. This gives the protein CASSPSGRLYEQYF.

V gene TRBV29-1 combines with J gene TRBJ1-2; no firm D call. The CDR3 runs 11 residues. Trimming shortened V by 5 bases and J by 4 bases, and 8 bases separated the two germline ends. Germline CDR1 SQVTM, CDR2 ANQGSEA. This CDR3 is CSVRAGYGYTF. The CDR3 coding sequence is TGCAGCGTTAGGGCCGGCTATGGCTACACCTTC.

This clonotype was counted at least ten times. Here the CDR3 DNA reads TGTGCCACCAGTGATCTCACAATGACTCGGAACAATGAGCAGTTCTTC. Its protein product is CATSDLTMTRNNEQFF. The genes are TRBV24-1 and TRBJ2-1; D gene uncertain. The CDR3 sequence is 16 residues long. The V and J ends lost 3 bases and 5 bases respectively, with 16 bases between them. CDR1 is KGHDR, CDR2 SFDVKD, per germline.

A few counts support this clonotype. The rearrangement links TRBV4-3 to TRBJ2-5; D gene uncertain. Trimming removed 2 bases at V and 1 base at J, with 11 bases between. Germline assignment: CDR1 LGHNA and CDR2 YSLEER. This CDR3 contains 15 residues. DNA of the CDR3: TGCGCCAGCAGCCAACGAAGGCTGGCCCAAGAGACCCAGTACTTC. Its translation: CASSQRRLAQETQYF.

In its sample, this clonotype was seen once. The gene calls are TRBV20-1 and TRBJ2-1; 9 bases map to TRBD2. Germline values: CDR1 DFQATT, CDR2 SNEGSKA (reference sequence). This CDR3 spans 16 amino acids. Trimming at V came to 6 bases and at J to 8 bases, leaving 17 bases not matched to a gene. The CDR3 reads CSALSLAGPEGHEQFF. The CDR3 region has the DNA TGCAGTGCACTTTCACTAGCGGGCCCAGAAGGCCATGAGCAGTTCTTC.

This chain links TRBV29-1 with TRBJ1-2; a possible D gene is TRBD1 (5 bases). The CDR3 length is 14 residues. V lost 1 base and J 6 bases, leaving 15 bases between the germline ends. The germline gives CDR1 SQVTM, CDR2 ANQGSEA. CDR3 in amino acids: CSVEGTEGPDGYTF. The CDR3, as DNA: TGCAGCGTTGAAGGGACGGAGGGGCCGGATGGCTACACCTTC.

This clonotype was detected many times. CDR3 amino acids: CASSPPGGAHDTQYF. For the CDR3, the DNA is TGTGCCAGCAGCCCCCCGGGGGGGGCGCACGATACGCAGTATTTT. This sequence joins TRBV7-2 and TRBJ2-3, with TRBD2 matching over 8 bases. The germline V gene encodes CDR1 SGHTA and CDR2 FQGNSA. The CDR3 loop spans 15 amino acids. Trimming at V came to 5 bases and at J to 6 bases, leaving 10 bases not matched to a gene.

V and J are TRBV7-9 and TRBJ2-7; D unresolved. The CDR3 length is 13 residues. Germline-derived CDR1 and CDR2 are SEHNR and FQNEAQ (reference sequence). Trimming removed 3 bases from V and 2 bases from J, with 8 bases in between. CDR3: CASSFGFTYEQYF. CDR3 bases: TGTGCCAGCAGCTTTGGATTTACCTACGAGCAGTACTTC.

This clonotype was seen a handful of times. V usage is TRBV4-2 and J usage is TRBJ2-1; 8 bases match TRBD2. The germline V gene has CDR1 LGHNA and CDR2 YNFKEQ. The junction had 9 bases not matched to a gene; V was cut back by 4 bases and J by 1 base. This CDR3 spans 17 amino acids. This chain's CDR3 is CASSLAGHGSSYNEQFF. The CDR3 nucleotides are TGTGCCAGCAGCCTAGCGGGGCACGGAAGTTCCTACAATGAGCAGTTCTTC.

The V and J genes are TRBV13 and TRBJ1-1, with unresolved D. The V gene lost 7 bases and the J gene lost 6 bases, with 15 bases spanning the gap. The CDR3 length is 13 residues. Germline V gene lookup returns CDR1 PRHDT and CDR2 FYEKMQ (reference sequence). CDR3 sequence (DNA): TGTGCCAGCATGATGACCGGCGCCCCTGAAGCTTTCTTT. Translating it yields CASMMTGAPEAFF.

The rearrangement uses TRBV7-2 and TRBJ2-7, with D possibly called TRBD1 or TRBD2 (5 bases each). CDR1 is SGHTA and CDR2 is FQGNSA in the germline V gene. V lost 5 bases, J lost 3 bases, and 17 bases lay in between. The CDR3 has 15 amino acids. Here the CDR3 reads CASSGSRESRYEQYF. The CDR3 bases are TGTGCCAGCAGCGGAAGCAGGGAGTCGCGCTACGAGCAGTACTTC.

A few counts support this clonotype. The chain joins TRBV28 to TRBJ1-1; TRBD1 matches 9 bases. Germline trimming cut 4 bases from V and 3 bases from J; bases unmatched to any gene: 6. CDR1 MDHEN and CDR2 SYDVKM come from the germline V gene. This CDR3 has 15 residues. CDR3 loop: CASSSGQGGDTEAFF. The CDR3 DNA sequence: TGTGCCAGCAGTTCGGGACAGGGAGGTGACACTGAAGCTTTCTTT. Using reference TRBV28 and TRBJ1-1 for the parts outside the CDR3, the full variable domain is DVKVTQSSRYLVKRTGEKVFLECVQDMDHENMFWYRQDPGLGLRLIYFSYDVKMKEKGDIPEGYSVSREKKERFSLILESASTNQTSMYLCASSSGQGGDTEAFFGQGTRLTVV.

The sample holds many counts of this clonotype. V usage is TRBV6-5 and J usage is TRBJ2-1; 11 bases match TRBD2. Germline-derived CDR1 and CDR2 are MNHEY and SVGAGI. The J segment lost 3 bases and the V segment lost 6 bases, leaving 4 bases of the junction unmatched. The length of the CDR3 is 15 residues. CDR3 nucleotides: TGTGCCAGCAGCCCTCTAGCGGGGGGCTACAATGAGCAGTTCTTC. Its protein is CASSPLAGGYNEQFF.

This clonotype was counted at least ten times. This chain uses TRBV4-1 with TRBJ1-2, with D possibly TRBD1 on 5 matching bases. Trimming cost V 0 bases and J 4 bases, with 9 bases left between them. Germline V CDR1 and CDR2: MGHRA, YSYEKL. The CDR3 consists of 14 residues. The DNA of the CDR3 is TGCGCCAGCAGCCAAGATCGTGGGGCCTATGGCTACACCTTC. The encoded protein is CASSQDRGAYGYTF.

There are a few counts of this clonotype. This chain uses TRBV5-1 with TRBJ2-3; perhaps TRBD2 as D (5 bases). V was trimmed by 4 bases and J by 2 bases, leaving 11 bases between them. This CDR3 is built from 14 residues. Germline V gene data show CDR1 as SGHRS and CDR2 as YFSETQ. In DNA form, the CDR3 reads TGCGCCAGCAGCCCTAGGACTCCCACAGATACGCAGTATTTT. Translation: CASSPRTPTDTQYF.

In its sample, this clonotype was seen many times. The gene calls are TRBV12-3 or TRBV12-4 and TRBJ1-2, with TRBD1 as a possible D gene (6 bases). Trimming left V 10 bases short and J 7 bases short, with 19 bases between. The CDR3 contains 13 residues. This CDR3 is CATRPGGVSGYTF. The CDR3 DNA follows: TGTGCCACCAGACCCGGGGGCGTGAGTGGCTACACCTTC.

V usage is TRBV6-1 and J usage is TRBJ2-3; possible D gene TRBD2, 5 bases. Germline values: CDR1 MNHNS, CDR2 SASEGT. The CDR3 runs 15 residues. V lost 5 bases to trimming and J lost 3 bases, with 15 bases between them. The CDR3 spells CASSQQKPGTDTQYF. The DNA for the CDR3 is TGTGCCAGCAGTCAGCAAAAGCCGGGGACAGATACGCAGTATTTT.

In the case of this clonotype: This could be a read error, since a much larger clone is one nucleotide away. J is TRBJ1-5 and V is TRBV7-2; D remains unclear. Germline values: CDR1 SGHTA, CDR2 FQGNSA. This CDR3 is 14 amino acids long. The V gene lost 4 bases and the J gene lost 3 bases, with 10 bases spanning the gap. CDR3 DNA: TGTGCCAGCAGCTGCGGGGTTAACAATCAGCCCCAGCATTTT. Translated: CASSCGVNNQPQHF.

The genes are TRBV12-3 or TRBV12-4 and TRBJ1-6; no clear D gene. V lost 4 bases, J lost 6 bases, and 7 bases lay in between. CDR3 size: 13 residues. DNA for the CDR3: TGTGCCAGCAGTTCTGACATTAATTCACCCCTCCACTTT. Protein sequence: CASSSDINSPLHF.

This clonotype showed up many times. An end of the junction does not agree with germline; a read error may underlie this. The genes are TRBV5-1 and TRBJ2-4; 9 bases are shared with TRBD2. The length of the CDR3 is 13 residues. Germline assignment: CDR1 SGHRS and CDR2 YFSETQ. This CDR3 reads CASSLAGVDIQYF. CDR3 in DNA: TGTGCCAGCAGCTTAGCGGGGGTAGACATTCAGTACTTC.

The chain has TRBV9 and TRBJ2-1; 7 nucleotides agree with TRBD1. CDR1 is SGDLS and CDR2 is YYNGEE in the germline V gene. V lost 2 bases, J lost 6 bases, and 17 bases stayed unmatched. The CDR3 spans 18 residues. CDR3 sequence reads: CASSVHPSRDRKGNEQFF. The CDR3 DNA reads as TGTGCCAGCAGCGTTCACCCCAGCCGGGACAGAAAGGGCAATGAGCAGTTCTTC.

This clonotype was observed a few times. The chain has TRBV29-1 and TRBJ1-1; no definite D call. Trimming left V 3 bases short and J 0 bases short, with 5 bases between. CDR3 length: 12 amino acids. Germline V gene data show CDR1 as SQVTM and CDR2 as ANQGSEA. The CDR3 is CSVEEVNTEAFF. The DNA of the CDR3 is TGCAGCGTTGAGGAGGTGAACACTGAAGCTTTCTTT.

At least ten counts were recorded for this clonotype. The chain uses TRBV6-6 and TRBJ2-7; perhaps TRBD1 as D (5 bases). CDR3 size: 12 residues. V dropped 6 bases and J dropped 1 base, with 7 bases sitting between them. Germline CDR1 reads MNHNY; CDR2 reads SVGAGI (reference sequence). CDR3 sequence reads: CASSRQSYEQYF. CDR3 nucleotides: TGTGCCAGCAGCCGACAGTCCTACGAGCAGTACTTC.

DNA of the CDR3: TGTGCCAGCAGTCCGGGAGGGTCGGGGGCCCACGAGCAGTACTTC. Translating gives CASSPGGSGAHEQYF. This chain joins TRBV27 and TRBJ2-5, with TRBD2 matching 8 bases. The J call may be wrong; the DNA end is better matched by TRBJ2-7. This CDR3 has 15 amino acids. CDR1 and CDR2 (germline): MNHEY, SMNVEV (reference sequence).